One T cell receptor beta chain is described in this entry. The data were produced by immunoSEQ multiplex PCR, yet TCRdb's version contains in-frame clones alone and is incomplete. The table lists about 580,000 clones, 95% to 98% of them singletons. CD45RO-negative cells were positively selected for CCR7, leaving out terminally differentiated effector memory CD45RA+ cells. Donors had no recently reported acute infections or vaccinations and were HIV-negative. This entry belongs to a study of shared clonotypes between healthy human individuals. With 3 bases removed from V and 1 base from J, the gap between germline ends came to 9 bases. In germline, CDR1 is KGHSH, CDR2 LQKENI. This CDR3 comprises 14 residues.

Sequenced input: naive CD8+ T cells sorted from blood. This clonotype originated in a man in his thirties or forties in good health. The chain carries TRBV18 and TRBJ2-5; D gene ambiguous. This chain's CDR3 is CASSPERSQETQYF. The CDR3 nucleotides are TGTGCCAGCTCACCTGAGCGATCCCAAGAGACCCAGTACTTC.